This T cell receptor (beta chain) was obtained from a study of CD8 T cells in Susac syndrome. Negative isolation was applied to CD8+ and CD4+ T cells, and FACS enrichment was applied to TEMRA cells. RNA in amounts of roughly 0.5 to 1 ug was reverse transcribed with random hexamers. Via MiXCR, TCRdb re-called the immunoSEQ multiplex PCR reads, giving one row per CDR3 protein. The data show about 130,000 distinct CDR3 sequences, around nine tenths seen once. The clonotype was recovered from a human donor with multiple sclerosis. The sequenced material came from CD8+ T cells from PBMCs.

As DNA, the CDR3 is TGCAGTGCTAGAGATCCCACTAGCGGGAGGCGCGAGCAGTACTTC. Its protein product is CSARDPTSGRREQYF. This chain links TRBV20-1 with TRBJ2-7; 12 nucleotides match TRBD2. The J segment lost 6 bases and the V segment lost 0 bases, leaving 6 bases of the junction unmatched. CDR3 length equals 15 residues. Germline CDR1 is DFQATT and CDR2 is SNEGSKA (reference sequence).